Following are 5 T cell receptor beta chains from one sample sequenced in a study of neurological immune-mediated disorders. Time point in this sample: longitudinal time-point 3. TCRdb ran MiXCR on the 5' RACE reads and lists one entry per CDR3 protein. The top ten clones hold about 3% of a sample with 93,000 or so distinct CDR3 sequences, more than 10% of them seen once. Sequencing was carried out using PBMCs. These receptors came from a female donor with HTLV-1-associated myelopathy (HAM/TSP).

This clonotype was picked up many times. The chain has TRBV10-3 and TRBJ1-2; the D gene is possibly TRBD1 (6 bases). The CDR3 is 11 amino acids. V was trimmed by 8 bases and J by 4 bases, leaving 8 bases between them. From germline, CDR1 is ENHRY and CDR2 SYGVKD. This CDR3 reads CAIGTIYGYTF. The CDR3 region has the DNA TGTGCCATCGGGACAATCTATGGCTACACCTTC.

This clonotype was seen at least ten times. This rearrangement joins TRBV28 to TRBJ1-1; no definite D call. The V gene lost 3 bases and the J gene lost 1 base, with 3 bases spanning the gap. The germline V gene has CDR1 MDHEN and CDR2 SYDVKM. The CDR3 covers 12 residues. CDR3 region: CASSFRNTEAFF. The DNA for the CDR3 is TGTGCCAGCAGTTTTAGGAACACTGAAGCTTTCTTT.

This chain links TRBV6-5 with TRBJ1-6; 9 bases fit TRBD1. CDR1 is MNHEY, CDR2 SVGAGI, per germline. The CDR3 is made up of 14 amino acids. The V gene end was trimmed by 6 bases and the J gene end by 7 bases; junction bases not matched to a gene: 4. Here the CDR3 DNA reads TGTGCCAGCAGAGGGACAGGGAGGAATTCACCCCTCCACTTT. It translates to CASRGTGRNSPLHF.

This clonotype occurred many times. The V call is TRBV5-1, the J call TRBJ2-5; D uncertain. V was clipped by 2 bases and J by 4 bases, with 18 bases between them. The CDR3 contains 16 residues. The germline gives CDR1 SGHRS, CDR2 YFSETQ. The CDR3 nucleotides read TGCGCCAGCAGCTTAGACATTTCCCCGGCAGGAGAGACCCAGTACTTC. Residues: CASSLDISPAGETQYF.

Of note for this clonotype: At one end, the junction sequence differs from germline, possibly due to a read error. The V call is TRBV3-1, the J call TRBJ1-2; 8 bases map to TRBD1. The CDR3 is made up of 13 amino acids. The V gene's germline CDR1 is LGHDT and CDR2 YNNKEL (reference sequence). As DNA, the CDR3 is TGTACCAGCAGTTCAGGGGGCAACTATGGCTACACCTTC. This sequence encodes CTSSSGGNYGYTF.